A single sample is the source of the 8 T cell receptor beta chains below, sequenced in a study of T cell repertoires in cytomegalovirus infection (dated by TCRdb to between 2018 and 2021). Sequencer: Illumina HiSeq 1500. The raw public data were reprocessed by TCRdb itself: fastp quality trimming at Q25, MiXCR clonotype calling, in-frame beta chains only. Rows matching on CDR3 protein sequence are summarized as one entry with the most common DNA and genes. This sample has approximately 260,000 distinct CDR3 sequences in its table, and about 20% of those were observed once. The ten largest clones add up to roughly a fifth of the sample. Sample treatment or condition, as interpreted from the label and publication: in vitro stimulation with specific CMV peptide epitopes to enrich CMV-specific T cells. Their antigens are not known. Sequenced here: cultured PBMCs, sampled from culture after CMV antigen stimulation. These receptors were collected from a human donor in good health (CMV status not recorded). Some clones in this sample may be carry-over from other donors' samples.

This CDR3 is CASSQEAHKDIQYF. In DNA, the CDR3 is TGTGCCAGCTCGCAGGAAGCACATAAGGACATTCAGTACTTC. The chain employs TRBV7-4 and TRBJ2-4, with no clear D. V was cut by 8 bases and J by 8 bases, with 19 bases left in between. Germline values: CDR1 SGHVT, CDR2 SQSDAQ. The CDR3 totals 14 residues.

This clonotype was found many times. This chain links TRBV28 with TRBJ2-1; D perhaps matches TRBD1 (5 bases). Trimming removed 3 bases from V and 3 bases from J, with 9 bases in between. Germline V gives CDR1 MDHEN, CDR2 SYDVKM. The CDR3 runs 14 residues. The DNA for the CDR3 is TGTGCCAGCAGTTTGACCCAGGGCTACAATGAGCAGTTCTTC. Its protein is CASSLTQGYNEQFF.

Ten or more counts support this clonotype. This chain uses TRBV19 with TRBJ2-3; a weak D match, TRBD2 (5 bases). The germline CDR1 and CDR2 sequences are LNHDA and SQIVND (reference sequence). Trimming took 2 bases from V and 0 from J, leaving 12 bases between them. The CDR3 spans 16 residues. This CDR3 reads CASSILPGSSTDTQYF. CDR3 sequence (DNA): TGTGCCAGTAGTATACTTCCGGGATCTAGCACAGATACGCAGTATTTT.

This clonotype came up many times. V and J are TRBV5-4 and TRBJ2-1, with a weak D call TRBD1 (6 bases). The ends were cut back, 1 base at V and 4 bases at J, with 9 bases in the middle. CDR1 and CDR2 from the germline V gene are SGHNT and YYREEE (reference sequence). This CDR3 region has 14 residues. This chain's CDR3 is CASSLKQGYNEQFF. The CDR3 DNA is TGTGCCAGCAGCTTGAAACAGGGATACAATGAGCAGTTCTTC.

This chain links TRBV7-2 with TRBJ2-1; D ambiguous. V was shortened by 2 bases and J by 9 bases, with 17 bases between the two germline ends. CDR1 is SGHTA, CDR2 FQGNSA, per germline. This CDR3 is 15 amino acids long. CDR3 nucleotides: TGTGCCAGCAGCTTAAGAAGCGCCTTAAGAGGTGAGCAGTTCTTC. Residues: CASSLRSALRGEQFF.

This rearrangement joins TRBV6-2 or TRBV6-3 to TRBJ2-1, with D maybe TRBD1 (6 bases). This CDR3 region has 13 residues. Germline CDR1 and CDR2: MNHEY and SVGEGT. Trimming cost V 5 bases and J 6 bases, with 11 bases left between them. CDR3 region: CASSMDSFNEQFF. The CDR3 DNA reads as TGTGCCAGCAGTATGGACAGCTTCAATGAGCAGTTCTTC.

This chain uses TRBV7-9 with TRBJ2-3; D is ambiguous. Trimming took off 0 bases at V and 3 bases at J, with 10 bases between the two ends. Germline V gene sequence: CDR1 SEHNR, CDR2 FQNEAQ (reference sequence). This CDR3 region has 15 residues. In DNA, the CDR3 is TGTGCCAGCAGCTTAGCGGAGAGATCAACAGATACGCAGTATTTT. This translates into CASSLAERSTDTQYF.

In its sample, this clonotype was seen a few times. This chain connects TRBV7-9 to TRBJ2-2; 8 bases align to TRBD2. The CDR3 covers 15 residues. V lost 3 bases to trimming and J lost 2 bases; unmatched junction nucleotides: 2. CDR1 and CDR2 from the germline V gene are SEHNR and FQNEAQ (reference sequence). CDR3 DNA sequence: TGTGCCAGCAGCTTCAGCGGGAGTAACACCGGGGAGCTGTTTTTT. Translated, it gives CASSFSGSNTGELFF.